This T cell receptor (beta chain) was retrieved from a study of blood T cell repertoires in COVID-19. Study overall: Acute and convalescent COVID-19 samples came from the United States, Italy and Spain. Sample material is recorded as cDNA or gDNA derived from T cells, B-cell-depleted T cells, or PBMCs.

Cohorts were assigned according to the clinical history that participants reported. V trimming: 5 bases; J trimming: 2 bases; junction bases outside the gene matches: 5. Looked up from germline, CDR1 is MRHNA and CDR2 is SNTAGT. The CDR3 loop spans 15 amino acids. TCRdb keeps only in-frame clones here, not all; method: immunoSEQ multiplex PCR. This sample has 250,000 to 350,000 clones, with 90% found just once. The TCR comes from a young woman who had recovered from COVID-19. J is TRBJ2-7 and V is TRBV6-4; 11 positions agree with TRBD1. Sequenced input: PBMCs or T cells enriched from blood (not recorded which). In nucleotides, the CDR3 is TGTGCCAGCAGTCACCGGGACAGGGGGACCTACGAGCAGTACTTC. Encoded protein: CASSHRDRGTYEQYF.